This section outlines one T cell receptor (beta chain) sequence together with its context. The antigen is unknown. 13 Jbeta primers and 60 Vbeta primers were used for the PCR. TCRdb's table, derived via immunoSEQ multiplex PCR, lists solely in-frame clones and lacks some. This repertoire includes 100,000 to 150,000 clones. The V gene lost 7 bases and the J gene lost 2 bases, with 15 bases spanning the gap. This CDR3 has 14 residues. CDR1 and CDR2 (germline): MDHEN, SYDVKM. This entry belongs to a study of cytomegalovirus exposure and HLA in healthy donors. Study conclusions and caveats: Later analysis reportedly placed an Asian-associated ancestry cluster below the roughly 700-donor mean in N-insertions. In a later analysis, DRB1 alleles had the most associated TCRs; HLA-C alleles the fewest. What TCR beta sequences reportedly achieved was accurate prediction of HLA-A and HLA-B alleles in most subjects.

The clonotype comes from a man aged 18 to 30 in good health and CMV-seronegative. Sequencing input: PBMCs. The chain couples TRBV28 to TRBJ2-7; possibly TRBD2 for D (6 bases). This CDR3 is CASKREVSTYEQYF. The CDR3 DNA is TGTGCCAGCAAAAGGGAGGTGTCAACCTACGAGCAGTACTTC.